The 8 T cell receptor beta chains reported below all come from one sample, sequenced in a study of identical twins. TCRdb analysed the 5' RACE reads with MiXCR anew, one entry per CDR3 protein. The data contain fewer than 650,000 distinct CDR3 sequences, 9.6% of them seen just once; the ten biggest clones take up 2.5% to 3.5%. The same sample was also studied in work on yellow fever vaccine responses in identical twins.

The specimen was PBMCs. Every receptor here comes from a woman aged 18-29 years in good health.

This clonotype was recorded a few times. The rearrangement joins TRBV3-1 to TRBJ2-2; TRBD2 is a possible D gene (5 bases). Germline values: CDR1 LGHDT, CDR2 YNNKEL (reference sequence). The CDR3 runs 15 residues. The V end lost 0 bases, the J end lost 7 bases, and 12 bases lay between the germline ends. For the CDR3, the DNA is TGTGCCAGCAGCCAAGATGCTGCGGCGGGCGGGGAGCTGTTTTTT. It specifies CASSQDAAAGGELFF.

This chain links TRBV12-3 or TRBV12-4 with TRBJ2-3; 7 bases fit TRBD2. V shed 3 bases and J 0 bases; nucleotides not matched to a gene: 6. The CDR3 sequence is 16 residues long. The DNA for the CDR3 is TGTGCCAGCAGTTTTCGGGGGGTAACTAGCACAGATACGCAGTATTTT. Amino acids: CASSFRGVTSTDTQYF.

With regard to this clonotype: A much larger clonotype is one base distant, so this may be a read error. The chain links TRBV4-2 to TRBJ2-3; TRBD1 is a possible D gene (5 bases). The CDR3 totals 15 residues. V was cut by 0 bases and J by 5 bases, with 12 bases left in between. Germline-derived CDR1 and CDR2 are LGHNA and YNFKEQ. Here the CDR3 DNA reads TGTGCCAGCAGCCAAGACCCCAGGGTCATAGATACGCAGTATTTT. It encodes CASSQDPRVIDTQYF.

This clonotype has a count of ten or more. The chain joins TRBV4-1 to TRBJ2-7, with a weak D call TRBD2 (6 bases). From germline, CDR1 is MGHRA and CDR2 YSYEKL. Trimming stripped 2 bases from V and 6 bases from J, with 8 bases between. The CDR3 is 12 residues long. Here the CDR3 reads CASSQRGSEQYF. In DNA form, the CDR3 reads TGCGCCAGCAGCCAACGGGGGAGCGAGCAGTACTTC.

The genes are TRBV6-2 or TRBV6-3 and TRBJ2-7; D is undetermined. With 0 bases removed from V and 1 base from J, the gap between germline ends came to 10 bases. The germline V gene encodes CDR1 MNHEY and CDR2 SVGEGT. The CDR3 loop spans 15 amino acids. CDR3 DNA sequence: TGTGCCAGCAGTTACTCGAAAGCAGGATCCTACGAGCAGTACTTC. Translation: CASSYSKAGSYEQYF.

The rearrangement joins TRBV29-1 to TRBJ2-7, with a possible D match to TRBD1 (5 bases). V was shortened by 6 bases and J by 0 bases, with 12 bases between the two germline ends. Germline V CDR1 and CDR2: SQVTM, ANQGSEA. The CDR3 is 13 amino acids. This CDR3 reads CSVTSDISYEQYF. CDR3 nucleotides: TGCAGCGTAACATCGGACATCTCCTACGAGCAGTACTTC.

The chain uses TRBV7-2 and TRBJ2-3, with D possibly matching TRBD2 (5 bases). Trimming removed 5 bases at V and 1 base at J, with 16 bases between. There are 16 residues in the CDR3. CDR1 is SGHTA and CDR2 is FQGNSA in the germline V gene. CDR3 sequence reads: CASSHNLALGTDTQYF. DNA for the CDR3: TGTGCCAGCAGCCACAACCTAGCTTTAGGCACAGATACGCAGTATTTT. Variable domain in full (rest from reference TRBV7-2 and TRBJ2-3): GAGVSQSPSNKVTEKGKDVELRCDPISGHTALYWYRQSLGQGLEFLIYFQGNSAPDKSGLPSDRFSAERTGGSVSTLTIQRTQQEDSAVYLCASSHNLALGTDTQYFGPGTRLTVL.

CDR3: CASSLNRVDAEKLFF. The DNA for the CDR3 is TGTGCCAGCAGCCTAAACAGGGTCGATGCCGAAAAACTGTTTTTT. This rearrangement joins TRBV7-9 to TRBJ1-4; tentatively, D is TRBD1 (6 bases). The CDR3 spans 15 residues. Trimming removed 5 bases from V and 8 bases from J, with 18 bases in between. Germline V gene lookup returns CDR1 SEHNR and CDR2 FQNEAQ (reference sequence).